The 17 T cell receptor beta chains listed next were all sequenced from one sample in a study of cytomegalovirus exposure and HLA in healthy donors. It was with 60 Vbeta and 13 Jbeta primers that the PCR ran. Assay: immunoSEQ multiplex PCR; the TCRdb copy retains only in-frame clones and omits some. The sample records over 50,000 clones, 68% being singletons. The sequenced material came from PBMCs. These receptors were obtained from a middle-aged man in good health and CMV-seropositive.

J is TRBJ2-7 and V is TRBV5-5, with 9 bases fitting TRBD1. CDR3 size: 15 residues. J lost 6 bases, V lost 2 bases, and 9 bases had no gene match. Germline loops: CDR1 SGHKS, CDR2 YYEKEE (reference sequence). CDR3 in DNA: TGTGCCAGCAGCTTCGCACTAGGACAGGGGTTCGAGCAGTACTTC. Protein product: CASSFALGQGFEQYF.

As regards this clone: The junction does not match germline at one end; this may be a read error. The V call is TRBV15, the J call TRBJ1-1; TRBD1 agrees at 7 bases. CDR1 LNHNV and CDR2 YYDKDF come from the germline V gene (reference sequence). The CDR3 length is 14 residues. CDR3 in amino acids: CATSGETGRIEAFF. The CDR3 DNA sequence: TGTGCCACCAGCGGAGAGACAGGGAGGATTGAAGCTTTCTTT.

The V gene is TRBV5-1, the J gene TRBJ2-1; tentatively, D is TRBD1 (6 bases). The V gene lost 5 bases and the J gene lost 0 bases, with 12 bases spanning the gap. CDR1 and CDR2 (germline): SGHRS, YFSETQ. The CDR3 extends over 15 amino acids. The CDR3 nucleotides are TGCGCCAGCAGACAGGGCTGGAGCTCCTACAATGAGCAGTTCTTC. Residues: CASRQGWSSYNEQFF. The whole variable domain, remainder taken from reference TRBV5-1 and TRBJ2-1, is KAGVTQTPRYLIKTRGQQVTLSCSPISGHRSVSWYQQTPGQGLQFLFEYFSETQRNKGNFPGRFSGRQFSNSRSEMNVSTLELGDSALYLCASRQGWSSYNEQFFGPGTRLTVL.

This chain connects TRBV6-6 to TRBJ1-3; TRBD1 might be the D (5 bases). This CDR3 region has 15 residues. V was clipped by 2 bases and J by 1 base, with 9 bases between them. The germline gives CDR1 MNHNY, CDR2 SVGAGI (reference sequence). CDR3 residues: CASSYGRDSGNTIYF. The CDR3 DNA follows: TGTGCCAGCAGTTACGGCAGGGATTCTGGAAACACCATATATTTT.

CDR3 nucleotide sequence: TGTGCCATCGGGACAGGGGGAAGCTACGAGCAGTACTTC. Amino acid sequence: CAIGTGGSYEQYF. The V gene is TRBV10-3, the J gene TRBJ2-7; 11 nucleotides line up with TRBD1. Trimming took 8 bases from V and 3 from J; bases not matched to a gene: 3. Germline V gene lookup returns CDR1 ENHRY and CDR2 SYGVKD. This CDR3 spans 13 amino acids.

The rearrangement joins TRBV10-3 to TRBJ1-1; D remains unclear. Trimming stripped 3 bases from V and 1 base from J, with 18 bases between. CDR3 length: 17 residues. Germline loops: CDR1 ENHRY, CDR2 SYGVKD. CDR3 sequence reads: CAISDGRWEFENTEAFF. The CDR3 DNA reads TGTGCCATCAGTGACGGGAGATGGGAATTCGAGAACACTGAAGCTTTCTTT.

This clone is a singleton in its sample. This chain joins TRBV28 and TRBJ1-1; 11 bases line up with TRBD1. This CDR3 is 17 amino acids long. Germline assignment: CDR1 MDHEN and CDR2 SYDVKM. J was trimmed by 3 bases and V by 7 bases; bases with no gene match: 13. The CDR3 is CASISGQGASRDTEAFF. The CDR3 DNA is TGTGCCAGCATCTCCGGACAGGGGGCGTCAAGGGACACTGAAGCTTTCTTT.

This clone came up a few times. This chain links TRBV2 with TRBJ2-7; the match to TRBD1 covers 9 bases. CDR1 is SNHLY and CDR2 is FYNNEI in the germline V gene. Trimming cost V 7 bases and J 6 bases; bases outside gene matches: 7. CDR3 length: 13 residues. In DNA, the CDR3 is TGTGCCAGCAACGACAGGGGGGTAGTCGAGCAGTACTTC. Amino acid sequence: CASNDRGVVEQYF.

In its sample, this clone was seen a few times. The chain uses TRBV6-6 and TRBJ1-1, with unresolved D. V was trimmed by 7 bases and J by 4 bases, leaving 13 bases between them. This CDR3 is 13 amino acids long. Germline loops: CDR1 MNHNY, CDR2 SVGAGI (reference sequence). The CDR3 DNA sequence: TGTGCCAGCAAGGGAGGCGGCCCCACTGAAGCTTTCTTT. Residues: CASKGGGPTEAFF.

V and J are TRBV4-1 and TRBJ2-1; D not resolved. Trimming left V 1 base short and J 3 bases short, with 13 bases between. CDR1 is MGHRA and CDR2 is YSYEKL in the germline V gene. This CDR3 has 16 amino acids. CDR3 protein: CASSQVVGRIYNEQFF. CDR3 DNA: TGCGCCAGCAGCCAAGTAGTTGGGCGAATCTACAATGAGCAGTTCTTC.

As to this clone: The same CDR3 can be traced to other DNA sequences in this sample. The genes are TRBV11-3 and TRBJ2-3; D is ambiguous. V was cut by 5 bases and J by 0 bases, with 9 bases left in between. The CDR3 loop spans 14 amino acids. In germline, CDR1 is SGHNT, CDR2 YENEEA. In DNA, the CDR3 is TGTGCCAGCAGCCTAACGAGCAGCACAGATACGCAGTATTTT. This encodes CASSLTSSTDTQYF.

V and J are TRBV6-1 and TRBJ1-1, with 9 bases lining up with TRBD1. Germline V gene data show CDR1 as MNHNS and CDR2 as SASEGT. The CDR3 totals 15 residues. The J segment lost 4 bases and the V segment lost 11 bases, leaving 14 bases of the junction unmatched. CDR3 amino acids: CAGTGSLTVGTEAFF. The CDR3, as DNA: TGTGCCGGGACAGGGTCGTTAACGGTGGGCACTGAAGCTTTCTTT.

V usage is TRBV21-1 and J usage is TRBJ2-7; the table gives TRBD2 as D, unverified against the DNA. TRBV21-1 corresponds to a pseudogene. This CDR3 has 16 residues. The DNA of the CDR3 is TGTGCCAGCAGCAAAGCCCCGGGTAGCGGAGGTTACGAGCAGTACTTC. Its translation is CASSKAPGSGGYEQYF.

The rearrangement joins TRBV20-1 to TRBJ1-4; unclear D gene. Germline loops: CDR1 DFQATT, CDR2 SNEGSKA (reference sequence). CDR3 length: 11 amino acids. V was pared by 5 bases and J by 5 bases, with 6 bases between. CDR3 nucleotides: TGCAGTGCTGCTCTAAATGAAAAACTGTTTTTT. Translated, it gives CSAALNEKLFF.

The chain combines TRBV6-6 with TRBJ2-5; D perhaps matches TRBD2 (5 bases). The last part of the DNA fits TRBJ2-7 better; the J call may be wrong. CDR1 MNHNY and CDR2 SVGAGI come from the germline V gene (reference sequence). This CDR3 is built from 15 residues. The CDR3 loop reads CASSPEGPRFYEQYF. DNA of the CDR3: TGTGCCAGCAGTCCCGAGGGCCCCAGGTTCTACGAGCAGTACTTC.

This chain links TRBV9 with TRBJ2-1, with a tentative D call TRBD1 (5 bases). V lost 4 bases and J 4 bases, leaving 9 bases between the germline ends. CDR3 size: 13 residues. CDR1 and CDR2 from the germline V gene are SGDLS and YYNGEE. CDR3 DNA sequence: TGTGCCAGCAGCAAACAGGAGTACAATGAGCAGTTCTTC. Translated: CASSKQEYNEQFF.

This clone showed up just a few times. The V and J genes are TRBV4-2 and TRBJ1-4; the match to TRBD1 covers 7 bases. Unmatched junction bases numbered 8, after V lost 1 base and J lost 9 bases. The CDR3 has 15 amino acids. Germline assignment: CDR1 LGHNA and CDR2 YNFKEQ. In nucleotides, the CDR3 is TGTGCCAGCAGCCAAGCGGGGACAGACCATAAAAAACTGTTTTTT. Encoded protein: CASSQAGTDHKKLFF.